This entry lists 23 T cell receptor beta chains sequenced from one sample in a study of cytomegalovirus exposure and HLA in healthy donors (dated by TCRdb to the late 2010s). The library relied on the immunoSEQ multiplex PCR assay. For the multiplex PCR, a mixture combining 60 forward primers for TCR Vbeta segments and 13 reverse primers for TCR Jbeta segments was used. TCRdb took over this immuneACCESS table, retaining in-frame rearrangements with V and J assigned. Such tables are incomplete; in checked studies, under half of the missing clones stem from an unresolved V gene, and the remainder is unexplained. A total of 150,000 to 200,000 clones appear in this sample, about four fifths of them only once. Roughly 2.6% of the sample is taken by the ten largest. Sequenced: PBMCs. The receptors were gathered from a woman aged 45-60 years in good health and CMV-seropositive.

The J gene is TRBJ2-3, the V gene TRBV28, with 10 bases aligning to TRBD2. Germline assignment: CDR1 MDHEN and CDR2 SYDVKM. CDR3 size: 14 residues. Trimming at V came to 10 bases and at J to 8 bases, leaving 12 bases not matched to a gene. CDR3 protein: CATRPGLAPGTQYF. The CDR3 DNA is TGTGCCACCCGGCCGGGACTAGCGCCCGGTACGCAGTATTTT.

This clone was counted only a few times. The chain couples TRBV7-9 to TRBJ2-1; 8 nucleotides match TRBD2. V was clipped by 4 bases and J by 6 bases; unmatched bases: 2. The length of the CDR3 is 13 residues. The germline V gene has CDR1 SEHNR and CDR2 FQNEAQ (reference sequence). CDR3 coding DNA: TGTGCCAGCAGCTACGGGGGGGCCAATGAGCAGTTCTTC. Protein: CASSYGGANEQFF.

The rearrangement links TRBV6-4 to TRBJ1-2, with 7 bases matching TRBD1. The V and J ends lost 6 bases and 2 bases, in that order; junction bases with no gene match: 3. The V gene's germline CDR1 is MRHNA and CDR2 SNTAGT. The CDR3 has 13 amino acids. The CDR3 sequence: CASSLGQNYGYTF. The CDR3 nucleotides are TGTGCCAGCAGCTTGGGACAGAACTATGGCTACACCTTC.

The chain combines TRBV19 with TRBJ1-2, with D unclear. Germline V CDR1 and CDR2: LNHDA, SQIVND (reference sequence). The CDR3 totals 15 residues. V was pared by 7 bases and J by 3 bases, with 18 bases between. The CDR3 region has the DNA TGTGCCAGTACTCCCCCCGAGGTTGGGTACTATGGCTACACCTTC. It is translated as CASTPPEVGYYGYTF.

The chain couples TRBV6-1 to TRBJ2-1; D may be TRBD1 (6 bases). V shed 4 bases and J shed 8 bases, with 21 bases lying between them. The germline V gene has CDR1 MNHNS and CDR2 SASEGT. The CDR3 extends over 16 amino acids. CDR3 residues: CASSGMRLGSGDEQFF. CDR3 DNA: TGTGCCAGCAGTGGGATGAGGTTAGGTTCAGGGGATGAGCAGTTCTTC.

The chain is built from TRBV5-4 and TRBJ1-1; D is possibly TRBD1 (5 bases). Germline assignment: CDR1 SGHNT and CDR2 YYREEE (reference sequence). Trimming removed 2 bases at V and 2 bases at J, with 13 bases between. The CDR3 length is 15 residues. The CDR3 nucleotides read TGTGCCAGCAGCTTCGGGGGGTATAGCAACACTGAAGCTTTCTTT. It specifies CASSFGGYSNTEAFF.

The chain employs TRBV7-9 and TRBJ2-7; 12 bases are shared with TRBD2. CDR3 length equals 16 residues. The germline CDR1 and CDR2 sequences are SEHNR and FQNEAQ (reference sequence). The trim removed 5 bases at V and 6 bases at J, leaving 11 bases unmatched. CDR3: CASSPGLAGYTSEQYF. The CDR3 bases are TGTGCCAGCAGCCCTGGACTAGCGGGATATACCTCCGAGCAGTACTTC. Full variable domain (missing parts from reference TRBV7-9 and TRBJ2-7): DTGVSQNPRHKITKRGQNVTFRCDPISEHNRLYWYRQTLGQGPEFLTYFQNEAQLEKSRLLSDRFSAERPKGSFSTLEIQRTEQGDSAMYLCASSPGLAGYTSEQYFGPGTRLTVT.

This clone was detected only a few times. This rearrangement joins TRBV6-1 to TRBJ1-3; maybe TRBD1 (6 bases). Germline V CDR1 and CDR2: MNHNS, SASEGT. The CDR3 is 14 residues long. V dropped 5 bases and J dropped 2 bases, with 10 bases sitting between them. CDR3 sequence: CASSRQVPGNTIYF. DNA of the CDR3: TGTGCCAGCAGTCGACAGGTTCCTGGAAACACCATATATTTT.

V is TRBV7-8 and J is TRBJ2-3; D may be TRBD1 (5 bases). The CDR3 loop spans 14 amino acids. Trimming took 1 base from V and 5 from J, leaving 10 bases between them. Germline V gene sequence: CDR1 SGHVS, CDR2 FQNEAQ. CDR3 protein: CASSLGQGRDTQYF. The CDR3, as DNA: TGTGCCAGCAGCTTAGGGCAGGGAAGAGATACGCAGTATTTT. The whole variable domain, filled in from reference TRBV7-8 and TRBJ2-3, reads GAGVSQSPRYKVAKRGQDVALRCDPISGHVSLFWYQQALGQGPEFLTYFQNEAQLDKSGLPSDRFFAERPEGSVSTLKIQRTQQEDSAVYLCASSLGQGRDTQYFGPGTRLTVL.

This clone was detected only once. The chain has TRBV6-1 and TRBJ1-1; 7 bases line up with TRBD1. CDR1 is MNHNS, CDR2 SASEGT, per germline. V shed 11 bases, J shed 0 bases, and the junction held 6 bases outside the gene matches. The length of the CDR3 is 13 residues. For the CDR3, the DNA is TGTGCCGGAGGGGGACAGTTGAACACTGAAGCTTTCTTT. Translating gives CAGGGQLNTEAFF.

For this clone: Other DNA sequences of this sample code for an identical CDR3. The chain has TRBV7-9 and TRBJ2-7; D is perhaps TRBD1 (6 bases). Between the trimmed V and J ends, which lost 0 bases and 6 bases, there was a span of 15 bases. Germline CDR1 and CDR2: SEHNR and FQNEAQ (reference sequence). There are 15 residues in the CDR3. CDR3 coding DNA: TGTGCCAGCAGCTTAGCACTCGTCAGGGGCATCGAGCAGTACTTC. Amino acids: CASSLALVRGIEQYF.

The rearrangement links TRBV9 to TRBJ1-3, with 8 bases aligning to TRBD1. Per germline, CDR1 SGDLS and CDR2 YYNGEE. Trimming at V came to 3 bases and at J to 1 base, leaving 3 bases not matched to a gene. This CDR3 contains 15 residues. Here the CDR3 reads CASSGTGPSGNTIYF. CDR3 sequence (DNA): TGTGCCAGCAGCGGGACAGGGCCTTCTGGAAACACCATATATTTT. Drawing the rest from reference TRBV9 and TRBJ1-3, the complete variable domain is DSGVTQTPKHLITATGQRVTLRCSPRSGDLSVYWYQQSLDQGLQFLIQYYNGEERAKGNILERFSAQQFPDLHSELNLSSLELGDSALYFCASSGTGPSGNTIYFGEGSWLTVV.

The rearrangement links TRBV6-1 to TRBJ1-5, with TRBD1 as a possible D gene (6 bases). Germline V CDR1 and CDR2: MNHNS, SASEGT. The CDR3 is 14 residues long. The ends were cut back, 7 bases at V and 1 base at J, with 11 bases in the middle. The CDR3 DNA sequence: TGTGCCAGCATCAGGGGCCAAAGCAATCAGCCCCAGCATTTT. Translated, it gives CASIRGQSNQPQHF.

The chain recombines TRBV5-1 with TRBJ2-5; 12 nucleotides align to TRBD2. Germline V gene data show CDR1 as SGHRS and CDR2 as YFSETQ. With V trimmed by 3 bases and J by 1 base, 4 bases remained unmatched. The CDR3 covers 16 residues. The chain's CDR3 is CASSSLTSGGQETQYF. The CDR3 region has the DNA TGCGCCAGCAGCTCCCTGACTAGCGGGGGCCAAGAGACCCAGTACTTC.

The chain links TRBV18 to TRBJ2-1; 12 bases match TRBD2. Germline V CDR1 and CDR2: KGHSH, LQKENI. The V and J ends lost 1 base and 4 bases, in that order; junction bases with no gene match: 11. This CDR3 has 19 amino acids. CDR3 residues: CASSPRPSGGAGTYNEQFF. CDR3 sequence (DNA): TGTGCCAGCTCACCACGCCCTAGCGGGGGGGCTGGTACTTACAATGAGCAGTTCTTC.

CDR3 nucleotides: TGTGCCAGCACCGTTTCGGGGGGGAGCAGCGAGCAGTACTTC. Amino acids: CASTVSGGSSEQYF. The gene calls are TRBV6-6 and TRBJ2-7; 8 bases agree with TRBD2. The junction had 11 bases not matched to a gene; V was cut back by 7 bases and J by 6 bases. The CDR3 length is 14 residues. Looked up from germline, CDR1 is MNHNY and CDR2 is SVGAGI (reference sequence).

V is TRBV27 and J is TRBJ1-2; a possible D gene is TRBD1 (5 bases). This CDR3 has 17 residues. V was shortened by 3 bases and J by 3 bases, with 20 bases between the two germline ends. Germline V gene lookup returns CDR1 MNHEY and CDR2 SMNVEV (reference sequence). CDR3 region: CASSLAIGADFHYGYTF. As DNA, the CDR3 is TGTGCCAGCAGTTTGGCAATAGGGGCGGATTTTCACTATGGCTACACCTTC.

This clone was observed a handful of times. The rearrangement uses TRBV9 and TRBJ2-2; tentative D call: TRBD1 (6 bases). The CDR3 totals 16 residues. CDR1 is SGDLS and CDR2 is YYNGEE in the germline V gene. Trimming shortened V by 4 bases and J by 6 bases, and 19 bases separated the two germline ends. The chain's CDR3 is CASSSRTALGPGELFF. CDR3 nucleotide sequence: TGTGCCAGCAGCTCCCGGACAGCACTCGGTCCCGGGGAGCTGTTTTTT.

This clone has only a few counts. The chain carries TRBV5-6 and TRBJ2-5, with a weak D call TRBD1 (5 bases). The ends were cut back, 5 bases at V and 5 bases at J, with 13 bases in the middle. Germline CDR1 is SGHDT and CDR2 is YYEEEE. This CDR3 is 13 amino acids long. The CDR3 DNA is TGTGCCAGCAGACAGGACCCTGGGGAGACCCAGTACTTC. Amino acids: CASRQDPGETQYF.

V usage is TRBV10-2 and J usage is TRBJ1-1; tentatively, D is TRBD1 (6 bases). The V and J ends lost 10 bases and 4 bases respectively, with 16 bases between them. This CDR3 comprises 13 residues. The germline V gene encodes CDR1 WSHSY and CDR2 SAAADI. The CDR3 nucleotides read TGCGCCATCGCAACAGGGTTGAGCACTGAAGCTTTCTTT. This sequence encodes CAIATGLSTEAFF.

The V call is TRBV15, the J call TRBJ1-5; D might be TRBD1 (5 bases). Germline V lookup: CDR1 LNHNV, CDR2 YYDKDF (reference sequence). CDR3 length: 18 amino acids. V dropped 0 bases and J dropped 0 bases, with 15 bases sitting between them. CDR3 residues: CATSREVKGKYSNQPQHF. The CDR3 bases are TGTGCCACCAGCAGAGAGGTTAAGGGGAAATATAGCAATCAGCCCCAGCATTTT.

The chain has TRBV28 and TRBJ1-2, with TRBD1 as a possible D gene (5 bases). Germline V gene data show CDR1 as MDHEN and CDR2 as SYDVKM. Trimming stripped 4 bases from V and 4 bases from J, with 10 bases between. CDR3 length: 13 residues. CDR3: CASSWGESYGYTF. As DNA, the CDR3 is TGTGCCAGCAGTTGGGGGGAGAGCTATGGCTACACCTTC.

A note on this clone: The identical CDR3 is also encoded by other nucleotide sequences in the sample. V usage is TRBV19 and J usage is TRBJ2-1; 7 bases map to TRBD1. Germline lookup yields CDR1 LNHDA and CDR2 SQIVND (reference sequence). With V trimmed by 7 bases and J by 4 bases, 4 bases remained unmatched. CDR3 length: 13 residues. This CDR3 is CASKDRVYNEQFF. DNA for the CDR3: TGTGCCAGTAAAGACAGGGTGTACAATGAGCAGTTCTTC.